This entry concerns a single T cell receptor beta chain. Its antigen is undetermined. This CDR3 has 14 residues. V lost 4 bases, J lost 2 bases, and 13 bases lay in between. Germline V lookup: CDR1 SQVTM, CDR2 ANQGSEA. The data were obtained in a study of identical twins. A single record per CDR3 protein comes from TCRdb applying MiXCR to the 5' RACE reads. Among roughly 690,000 distinct CDR3 sequences listed, around 21% were seen once. Study conclusions and caveats: Invariant T cells like MAIT and iNKT could partly confound the zero-insertion analyses. Cord blood's abundant beta clonotypes had fewer insertions, unlike memory repertoires.

This same sample was also part of a study on T cells expressing NK-cell markers. That paper adds: T cells sorted in several experiments were restricted to alpha-beta TCR T cells by an anti-gamma-delta TCR antibody. Expanded NKG2C+ T cell clones were not confirmed as HCMV-specific.

Specimen: PBMCs. V usage is TRBV29-1 and J usage is TRBJ2-3, with D perhaps TRBD1 (5 bases). This receptor was obtained from a woman aged 18-29 years in good health. The CDR3 nucleotides are TGCAGCGTTGGTATACAGGCGATCACAGATACGCAGTATTTT. Protein: CSVGIQAITDTQYF.